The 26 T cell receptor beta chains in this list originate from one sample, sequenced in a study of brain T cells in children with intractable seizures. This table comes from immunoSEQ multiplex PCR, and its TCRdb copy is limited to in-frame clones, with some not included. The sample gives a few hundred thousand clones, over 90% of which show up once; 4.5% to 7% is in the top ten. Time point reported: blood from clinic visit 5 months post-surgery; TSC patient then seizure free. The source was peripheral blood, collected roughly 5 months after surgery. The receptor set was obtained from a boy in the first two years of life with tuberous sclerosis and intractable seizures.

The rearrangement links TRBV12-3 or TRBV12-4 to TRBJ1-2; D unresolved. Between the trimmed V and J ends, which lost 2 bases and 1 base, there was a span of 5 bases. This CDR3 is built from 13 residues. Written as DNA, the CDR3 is TGTGCCAGCAGTTTACAGGTTAACTATGGCTACACCTTC. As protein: CASSLQVNYGYTF.

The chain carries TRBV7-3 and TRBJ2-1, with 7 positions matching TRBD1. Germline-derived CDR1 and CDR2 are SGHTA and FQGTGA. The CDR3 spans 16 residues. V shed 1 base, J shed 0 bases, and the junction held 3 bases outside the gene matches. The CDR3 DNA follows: TGTGCCAGCAGCTTAAATCACAGGGGCTCCTACAATGAGCAGTTCTTC. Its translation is CASSLNHRGSYNEQFF.

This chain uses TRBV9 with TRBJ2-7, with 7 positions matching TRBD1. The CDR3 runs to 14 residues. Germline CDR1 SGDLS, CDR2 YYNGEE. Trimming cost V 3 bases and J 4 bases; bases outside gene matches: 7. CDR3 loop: CASSERQGPYEQYF. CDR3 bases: TGTGCCAGCAGCGAGCGACAGGGACCATACGAGCAGTACTTC.

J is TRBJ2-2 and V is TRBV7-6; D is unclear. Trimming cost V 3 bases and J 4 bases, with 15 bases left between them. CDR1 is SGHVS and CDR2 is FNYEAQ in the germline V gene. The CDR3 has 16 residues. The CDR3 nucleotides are TGTGCCAGCAGCTTGTTTCCCCCAAGCAGCACCGGGGAGCTGTTTTTT. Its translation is CASSLFPPSSTGELFF. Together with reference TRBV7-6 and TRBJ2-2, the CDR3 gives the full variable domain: GAGVSQSPRYKVTKRGQDVALRCDPISGHVSLYWYRQALGQGPEFLTYFNYEAQQDKSGLPNDRFSAERPEGSISTLTIQRTEQRDSAMYRCASSLFPPSSTGELFFGEGSRLTVL.

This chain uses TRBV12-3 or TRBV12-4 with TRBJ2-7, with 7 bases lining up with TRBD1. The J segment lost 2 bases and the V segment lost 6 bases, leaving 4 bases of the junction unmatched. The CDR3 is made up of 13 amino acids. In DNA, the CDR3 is TGTGCCAGCAGCGGACAGGTGCCCTACGAGCAGTACTTC. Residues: CASSGQVPYEQYF.

CDR3 region: CASSLGEREVPDTQYF. The DNA of the CDR3 is TGTGCCAGCAGCTTAGGGGAGCGGGAGGTTCCAGATACGCAGTATTTT. The chain links TRBV11-3 to TRBJ2-3; 9 nucleotides align to TRBD2. The CDR3 is made up of 16 amino acids. Germline V gives CDR1 SGHNT, CDR2 YENEEA. J was trimmed by 4 bases and V by 1 base; bases with no gene match: 6.

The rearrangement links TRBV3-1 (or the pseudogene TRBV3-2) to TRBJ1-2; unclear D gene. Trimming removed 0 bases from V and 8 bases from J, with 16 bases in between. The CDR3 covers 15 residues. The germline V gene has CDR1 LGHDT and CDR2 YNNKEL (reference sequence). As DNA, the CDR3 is TGTGCCAGCAGCCAAGATACCGCGGGCGCTCGGGGCTACACCTTC. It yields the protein CASSQDTAGARGYTF.

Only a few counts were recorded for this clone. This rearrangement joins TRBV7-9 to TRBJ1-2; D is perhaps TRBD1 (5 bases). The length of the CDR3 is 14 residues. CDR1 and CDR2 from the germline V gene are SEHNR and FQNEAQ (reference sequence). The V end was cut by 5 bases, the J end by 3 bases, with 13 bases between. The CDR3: CASSTGQGDYGYTF. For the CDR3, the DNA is TGTGCCAGCAGCACTGGGCAGGGAGACTATGGCTACACCTTC.

The CDR3 DNA sequence: TGTGCCAGCAGCGAGGGATTATATGGCTACACCTTC. It codes for CASSEGLYGYTF. The chain carries TRBV9 and TRBJ1-2; D remains ambiguous. Trimming left V 3 bases short and J 5 bases short, with 8 bases between. Germline CDR1 and CDR2: SGDLS and YYNGEE. CDR3 length: 12 amino acids.

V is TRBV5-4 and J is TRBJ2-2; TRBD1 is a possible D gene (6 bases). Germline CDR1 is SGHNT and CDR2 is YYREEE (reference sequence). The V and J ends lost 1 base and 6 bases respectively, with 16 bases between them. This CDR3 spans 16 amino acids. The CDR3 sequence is CASSLKSRGLAGELFF. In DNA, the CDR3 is TGTGCCAGCAGCTTGAAATCAAGGGGGTTGGCCGGGGAGCTGTTTTTT.

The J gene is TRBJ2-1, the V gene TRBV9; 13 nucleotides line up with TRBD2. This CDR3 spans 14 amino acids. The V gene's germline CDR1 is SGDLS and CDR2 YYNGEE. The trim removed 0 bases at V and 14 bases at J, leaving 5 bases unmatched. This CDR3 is CASSVDGLAGEKFF. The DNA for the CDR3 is TGTGCCAGCAGCGTAGATGGACTAGCGGGGGAGAAGTTCTTC.

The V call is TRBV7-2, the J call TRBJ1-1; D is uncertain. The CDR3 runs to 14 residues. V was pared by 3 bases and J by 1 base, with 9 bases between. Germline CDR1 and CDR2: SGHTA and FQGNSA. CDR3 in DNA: TGTGCCAGCAGCTTCGGGGAGTCGAACACTGAAGCTTTCTTT. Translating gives CASSFGESNTEAFF. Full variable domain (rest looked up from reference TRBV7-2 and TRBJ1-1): GAGVSQSPSNKVTEKGKDVELRCDPISGHTALYWYRQSLGQGLEFLIYFQGNSAPDKSGLPSDRFSAERTGGSVSTLTIQRTQQEDSAVYLCASSFGESNTEAFFGQGTRLTVV.

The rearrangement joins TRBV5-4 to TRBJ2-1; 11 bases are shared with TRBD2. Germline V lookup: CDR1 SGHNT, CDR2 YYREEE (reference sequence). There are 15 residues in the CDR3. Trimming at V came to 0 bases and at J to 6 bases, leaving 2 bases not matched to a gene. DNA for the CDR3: TGTGCCAGCAGCTTGGTTAGCGGGGGGGCCAATGAGCAGTTCTTC. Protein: CASSLVSGGANEQFF.

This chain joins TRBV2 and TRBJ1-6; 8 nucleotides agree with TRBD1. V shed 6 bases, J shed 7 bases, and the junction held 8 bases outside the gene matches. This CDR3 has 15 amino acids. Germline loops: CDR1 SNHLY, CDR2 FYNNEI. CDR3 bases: TGTGCCAGCAGCCGAGAGGGACAGGCCAATTCACCCCTCCACTTT. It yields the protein CASSREGQANSPLHF. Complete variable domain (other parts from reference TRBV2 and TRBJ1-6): EPEVTQTPSHQVTQMGQEVILRCVPISNHLYFYWYRQILGQKVEFLVSFYNNEISEKSEIFDDQFSVERPDGSNFTLKIRSTKLEDSAMYFCASSREGQANSPLHFGNGTRLTVT.

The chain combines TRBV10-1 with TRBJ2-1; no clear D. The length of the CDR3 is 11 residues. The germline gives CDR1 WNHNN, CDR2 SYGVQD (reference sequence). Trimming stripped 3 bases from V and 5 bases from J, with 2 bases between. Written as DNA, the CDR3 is TGCGCCAGCAGTGACAACAATGAGCAGTTCTTC. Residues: CASSDNNEQFF.

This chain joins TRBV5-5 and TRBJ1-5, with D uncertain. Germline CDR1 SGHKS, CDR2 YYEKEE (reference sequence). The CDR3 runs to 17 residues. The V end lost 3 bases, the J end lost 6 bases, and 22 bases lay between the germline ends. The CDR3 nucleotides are TGTGCCAGCAGCTGGACCGGGTCGTACCCCTTAGGTCAGCCCCAGCATTTT. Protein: CASSWTGSYPLGQPQHF.

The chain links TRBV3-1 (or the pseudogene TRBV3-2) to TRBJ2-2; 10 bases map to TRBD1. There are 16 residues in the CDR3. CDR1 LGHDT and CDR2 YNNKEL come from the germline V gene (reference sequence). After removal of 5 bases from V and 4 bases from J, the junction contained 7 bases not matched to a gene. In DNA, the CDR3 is TGTGCCAGCAGCTCTAAGAGGACAGGGGGCACCGGGGAGCTGTTTTTT. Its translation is CASSSKRTGGTGELFF.

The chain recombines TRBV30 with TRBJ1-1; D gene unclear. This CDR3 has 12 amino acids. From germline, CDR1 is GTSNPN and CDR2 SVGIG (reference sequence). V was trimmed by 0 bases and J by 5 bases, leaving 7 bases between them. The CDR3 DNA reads TGTGCCTGGAGTGTCCGAAGAACTGAAGCTTTCTTT. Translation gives CAWSVRRTEAFF.

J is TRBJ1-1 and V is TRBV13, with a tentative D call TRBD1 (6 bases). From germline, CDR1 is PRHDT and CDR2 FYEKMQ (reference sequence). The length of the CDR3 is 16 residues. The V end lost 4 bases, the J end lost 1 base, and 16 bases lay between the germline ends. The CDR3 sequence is CASSSLFGQPNTEAFF. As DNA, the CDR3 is TGTGCCAGCAGCTCACTCTTCGGACAGCCGAACACTGAAGCTTTCTTT.

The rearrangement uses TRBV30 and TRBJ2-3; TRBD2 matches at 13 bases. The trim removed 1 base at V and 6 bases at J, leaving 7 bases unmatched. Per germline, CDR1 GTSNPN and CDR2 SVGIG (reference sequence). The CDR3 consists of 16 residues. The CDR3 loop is CAWSAGTSGVQDTQYF. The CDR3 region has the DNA TGTGCCTGGAGTGCAGGGACTAGCGGGGTGCAGGATACGCAGTATTTT.

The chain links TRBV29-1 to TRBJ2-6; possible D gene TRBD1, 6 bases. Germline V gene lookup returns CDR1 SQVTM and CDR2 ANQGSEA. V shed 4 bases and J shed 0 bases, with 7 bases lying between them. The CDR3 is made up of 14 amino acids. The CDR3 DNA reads TGCAGCGTTGGACAGGCCTCTGGGGCCAACGTCCTGACTTTC. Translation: CSVGQASGANVLTF.

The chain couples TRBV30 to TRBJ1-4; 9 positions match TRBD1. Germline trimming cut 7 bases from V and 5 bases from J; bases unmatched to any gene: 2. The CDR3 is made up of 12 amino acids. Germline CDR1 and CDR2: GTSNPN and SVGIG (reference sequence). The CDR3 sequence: CAFGQGNEKLFF. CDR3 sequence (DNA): TGTGCCTTTGGACAGGGGAATGAAAAACTGTTTTTT.

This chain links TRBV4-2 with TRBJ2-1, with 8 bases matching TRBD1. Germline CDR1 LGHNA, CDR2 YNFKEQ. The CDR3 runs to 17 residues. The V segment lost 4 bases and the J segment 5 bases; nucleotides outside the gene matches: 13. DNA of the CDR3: TGTGCCAGCAGCCTCAGGGCCGGGACAGGACACCACAATGAGCAGTTCTTC. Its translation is CASSLRAGTGHHNEQFF.

CDR3: CASSLSSGGTPDNSPLHF. The CDR3 bases are TGTGCCAGCAGTTTATCCTCTGGGGGGACACCCGATAATTCACCCCTCCACTTT. The gene calls are TRBV28 and TRBJ1-6, with D possibly matching TRBD1 (6 bases). The germline gives CDR1 MDHEN, CDR2 SYDVKM. V gave up 1 base and J gave up 5 bases, with 18 bases separating them. The CDR3 length is 18 residues.

The CDR3 DNA is TGTGCCTGGAAGTCTTGGATGAACACTGAAGCTTTCTTT. It is translated as CAWKSWMNTEAFF. This chain links TRBV30 with TRBJ1-1; no reliable D call. This CDR3 spans 13 amino acids. Germline values: CDR1 GTSNPN, CDR2 SVGIG (reference sequence). The V end lost 4 bases, the J end lost 0 bases, and 9 bases lay between the germline ends. Based on the CDR3 plus reference TRBV30 and TRBJ1-1, the full variable domain is SQTIHQWPATLVQPVGSPLSLECTVEGTSNPNLYWYRQAAGRGLQLLFYSVGIGQISSEVPQNLSASRPQDRQFILSSKKLLLSDSGFYLCAWKSWMNTEAFFGQGTRLTVV.

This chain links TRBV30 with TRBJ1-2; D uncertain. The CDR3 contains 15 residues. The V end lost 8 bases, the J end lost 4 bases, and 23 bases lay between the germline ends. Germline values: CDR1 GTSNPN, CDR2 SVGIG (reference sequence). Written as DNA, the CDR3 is TGTGCCACAGACACGAGAGAGGCGTACCCCTATGGCTACACCTTC. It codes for CATDTREAYPYGYTF.